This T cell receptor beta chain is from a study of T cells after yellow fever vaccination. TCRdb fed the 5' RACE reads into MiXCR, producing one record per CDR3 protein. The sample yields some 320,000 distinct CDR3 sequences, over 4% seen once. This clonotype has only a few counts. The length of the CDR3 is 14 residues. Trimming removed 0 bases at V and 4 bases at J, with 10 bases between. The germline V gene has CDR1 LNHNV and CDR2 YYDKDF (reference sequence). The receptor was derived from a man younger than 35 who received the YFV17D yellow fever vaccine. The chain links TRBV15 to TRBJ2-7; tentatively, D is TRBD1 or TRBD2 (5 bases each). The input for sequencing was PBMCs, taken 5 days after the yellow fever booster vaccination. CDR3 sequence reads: CATSREGTIYEQYF. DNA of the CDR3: TGTGCCACCAGCAGAGAAGGGACGATTTACGAGCAGTACTTC.